This TCR beta chain was sequenced in a study of CD8+CD57+ T cells in acquired aplastic anemia. For the study at large: The average for DNA from sorted CD4+ and CD8+ cells was around 3.4 ug.

By flow cytometry, patients selected for sequencing had shown an expansion of CD8+CD57+ cells. Severe acquired aplastic anemia was the diagnosis recorded for all patients. Each patient gave a blood sample that was collected before any therapy had been received. Template material for TCR beta VDJ and CDR3 profiling consisted of genomic DNA. TCRdb redid the calling of the reads with MiXCR, one entry per CDR3 protein. The data hold hundreds of thousands of distinct CDR3 sequences, with around 32% observed a single time. CDR3 size: 13 residues. The V gene lost 0 bases and the J gene lost 3 bases, with 4 bases spanning the gap. Germline CDR1 LGHDT, CDR2 YNNKEL (reference sequence). The sample holds a few counts of this clonotype.

The genes are TRBV3-1 and TRBJ2-3; D call uncertain. The clonotype originates from a human donor with aplastic anemia. Sequencing was done on a sample of sorted CD4+, CD8+, or CD8+CD57+ T cells (not recorded which) from PBMCs. Here the CDR3 reads CASSQDRTDTQYF. The CDR3 region has the DNA TGTGCCAGCAGCCAAGATCGGACAGATACGCAGTATTTT.